These T cell receptor beta chains were read from a single sample in a study of blood T cell repertoires in COVID-19. The method was immunoSEQ multiplex PCR; TCRdb's version includes in-frame clones alone and lacks a portion of them. This table has approximately 270,000 clones, 75% to 90% appearing once. Sequencing input: peripheral blood. These receptors came from a woman aged 70-85 years with acute or convalescent COVID-19. Each CDR3 is given with its conserved first and last residue. D genes are given only for firm matches. Not every row has a clone size; where given, it reads once, few, many or a size class.

clone size: -
J gene: TRBJ1-1
D gene: -
V gene: TRBV29-1
CDR3 protein: CSVESTEAFF
CDR3 DNA: TGCAGCGTTGAGTCAACTGAAGCTTTCTTT

clone size: -
J gene: TRBJ2-7
D gene: -
V gene: TRBV20-1
CDR3 protein: CSATRNYEQYF
CDR3 DNA: TGCAGTGCTACTAGAAACTACGAGCAGTACTTC

clone size: -
J gene: TRBJ1-2
D gene: -
V gene: TRBV2
CDR3 protein: CASSEGRAYGYTF
CDR3 DNA: TGTGCCAGCAGTGAAGGGCGGGCCTATGGCTACACCTTC

clone size: -
J gene: TRBJ1-3
D gene: -
V gene: TRBV7-9
CDR3 protein: CASSLGGALFSGNTIYF
CDR3 DNA: TGTGCCAGCAGCTTAGGTGGGGCCCTCTTCTCTGGAAACACCATATATTTT

clone size: -
J gene: TRBJ1-2
D gene: TRBD1
V gene: TRBV30
CDR3 protein: CAWRPDRGGTYGYTF
CDR3 DNA: TGTGCCTGGAGACCCGACAGGGGAGGAACCTATGGCTACACCTTC

clone size: -
J gene: TRBJ2-5
D gene: -
V gene: TRBV28
CDR3 protein: CASSQKAVTQYF
CDR3 DNA: TGTGCCAGCAGTCAAAAAGCGGTGACCCAGTACTTC

clone size: -
J gene: TRBJ2-3
D gene: -
V gene: TRBV11-2
CDR3 protein: CASSLSATAYSSTDTQYF
CDR3 DNA: TGTGCCAGCAGCTTGTCCGCGACAGCGTACTCTAGCACAGATACGCAGTATTTT

clone size: -
J gene: TRBJ2-7
D gene: -
V gene: TRBV18
CDR3 protein: CASSPSRDEQYF
CDR3 DNA: TGTGCCAGCTCACCGAGCAGGGACGAGCAGTACTTC

clone size: -
J gene: TRBJ2-7
D gene: TRBD1
V gene: TRBV7-2
CDR3 protein: CASSRTTGGGPYEQYF
CDR3 DNA: TGTGCCAGCAGCCGTACGACAGGGGGCGGCCCCTACGAGCAGTACTTC

clone size: -
J gene: TRBJ2-3
D gene: -
V gene: TRBV5-1
CDR3 protein: CASSSDQADTQYF
CDR3 DNA: TGCGCCAGCAGCTCAGATCAGGCAGATACGCAGTATTTT

clone size: -
J gene: TRBJ2-7
D gene: -
V gene: TRBV10-3
CDR3 protein: CAISLDYTYEQYF
CDR3 DNA: TGTGCCATCAGTCTGGACTATACCTACGAGCAGTACTTC

clone size: -
J gene: TRBJ2-1
D gene: -
V gene: TRBV4-2
CDR3 protein: CASSQDFEASNEQFF
CDR3 DNA: TGTGCCAGCAGCCAAGACTTCGAGGCTTCGAATGAGCAGTTCTTC

clone size: -
J gene: TRBJ1-2
D gene: -
V gene: TRBV19
CDR3 protein: CASSLTNYGYTF
CDR3 DNA: TGTGCCAGTAGTCTTACTAACTATGGCTACACCTTC

clone size: -
J gene: TRBJ1-4
D gene: TRBD1
V gene: TRBV5-1
CDR3 protein: CASSPGGTGVGKLFF
CDR3 DNA: TGCGCCAGCAGCCCAGGTGGGACAGGGGTAGGAAAACTGTTTTTT

clone size: -
J gene: TRBJ1-1
D gene: -
V gene: TRBV5-5
CDR3 protein: CASSLGLYTEAFF
CDR3 DNA: TGTGCCAGCAGCTTGGGACTCTACACTGAAGCTTTCTTT

clone size: once
J gene: TRBJ2-5
D gene: -
V gene: TRBV5-6
CDR3 protein: CASSSSSHRGALSTQYF
CDR3 DNA: TGTGCCAGCAGCTCATCTAGCCATCGGGGGGCCCTTTCGACCCAGTACTTC

clone size: -
J gene: TRBJ2-7
D gene: -
V gene: TRBV10-3
CDR3 protein: CAISESMGPGTYEQYF
CDR3 DNA: TGTGCCATCAGTGAGTCGATGGGTCCGGGGACCTACGAGCAGTACTTC

clone size: -
J gene: TRBJ1-4
D gene: -
V gene: TRBV6-1
CDR3 protein: CASSEGGSTNEKLFF
CDR3 DNA: TGTGCCAGCAGTGAAGGGGGCAGCACTAATGAAAAACTGTTTTTT

clone size: few
J gene: TRBJ1-6
D gene: TRBD1
V gene: TRBV5-1
CDR3 protein: CASSLGTGSSSPLHF
CDR3 DNA: TGCGCCAGCAGCTTAGGGACAGGGTCCAGTTCACCCCTCCACTTT

clone size: -
J gene: TRBJ1-1
D gene: -
V gene: TRBV30
CDR3 protein: CAWRQGRNTEAFF
CDR3 DNA: TGTGCCTGGAGACAGGGCAGGAACACTGAAGCTTTCTTT

clone size: -
J gene: TRBJ2-7
D gene: TRBD1
V gene: TRBV28
CDR3 protein: CASTPGQGTGEQYF
CDR3 DNA: TGTGCCAGCACCCCGGGACAGGGGACGGGCGAGCAGTACTTC

clone size: -
J gene: TRBJ2-1
D gene: -
V gene: TRBV24-1
CDR3 protein: CATSRNGEQFF
CDR3 DNA: TGTGCCACCAGCCGCAACGGTGAGCAGTTCTTC

clone size: -
J gene: TRBJ2-1
D gene: TRBD2
V gene: TRBV19
CDR3 protein: CASSISSGGPYNEQFF
CDR3 DNA: TGTGCCAGTAGTATATCGAGCGGGGGCCCCTACAATGAGCAGTTCTTC

clone size: -
J gene: TRBJ2-3
D gene: -
V gene: TRBV6-5
CDR3 protein: CASSSGGPKGTQYF
CDR3 DNA: TGTGCCAGCAGTTCCGGCGGACCGAAGGGGACGCAGTATTTT

clone size: -
J gene: TRBJ1-1
D gene: TRBD1
V gene: TRBV6-6
CDR3 protein: CASRGQGTGYTEAFF
CDR3 DNA: TGTGCCAGCAGGGGACAGGGGACGGGGTACACTGAAGCTTTCTTT

clone size: -
J gene: TRBJ1-5
D gene: TRBD1
V gene: TRBV5-6
CDR3 protein: CASSSGQEDQPQHF
CDR3 DNA: TGTGCCAGCAGCTCCGGACAGGAAGATCAGCCCCAGCATTTT

clone size: -
J gene: TRBJ2-5
D gene: TRBD2
V gene: TRBV4-1
CDR3 protein: CASSPLAGTRETQYF
CDR3 DNA: TGCGCCAGCAGCCCACTAGCGGGGACCCGAGAGACCCAGTACTTC

clone size: -
J gene: TRBJ2-7
D gene: -
V gene: TRBV13
CDR3 protein: CASSLSSYEQYF
CDR3 DNA: TGTGCCAGCAGCTTAAGTAGCTACGAGCAGTACTTC

clone size: -
J gene: TRBJ2-3
D gene: TRBD2
V gene: TRBV5-1
CDR3 protein: CASSWPRQRGTTDTQYF
CDR3 DNA: TGCGCCAGCAGCTGGCCCCGTCAGCGGGGAACCACAGATACGCAGTATTTT

clone size: once
J gene: TRBJ2-7
D gene: TRBD1
V gene: TRBV2
CDR3 protein: CASNPGQNYEQYF
CDR3 DNA: TGTGCCAGCAACCCGGGACAGAACTACGAGCAGTACTTC

clone size: -
J gene: TRBJ1-1
D gene: -
V gene: TRBV5-6
CDR3 protein: CASSPQGSTGRTEAFF
CDR3 DNA: TGTGCCAGCAGCCCCCAGGGAAGCACAGGGCGCACTGAAGCTTTCTTT

clone size: -
J gene: TRBJ2-7
D gene: TRBD1
V gene: TRBV5-1
CDR3 protein: CASSLPGQGIYEQYF
CDR3 DNA: TGCGCCAGCAGCCTCCCGGGACAGGGTATCTACGAGCAGTACTTC

clone size: -
J gene: TRBJ1-2
D gene: -
V gene: TRBV21-1
CDR3 protein: CASSKGASPRYGYTF
CDR3 DNA: TGTGCCAGCAGCAAGGGCGCCTCTCCTCGCTATGGCTACACCTTC

clone size: -
J gene: TRBJ2-1
D gene: TRBD2
V gene: TRBV11-3
CDR3 protein: CASSPRVAGSNNEQFF
CDR3 DNA: TGTGCCAGCAGTCCCCGAGTAGCGGGGTCAAACAATGAGCAGTTCTTC

clone size: -
J gene: TRBJ2-1
D gene: -
V gene: TRBV5-1
CDR3 protein: CASSLMGAGYNEQFF
CDR3 DNA: TGCGCCAGCAGCTTGATGGGCGCCGGCTACAATGAGCAGTTCTTC

clone size: once
J gene: TRBJ1-2
D gene: TRBD1
V gene: TRBV30
CDR3 protein: CAWGPPGQRYGYGYTF
CDR3 DNA: TGTGCCTGGGGTCCGCCGGGACAGCGATACGGCTATGGCTACACCTTC

clone size: -
J gene: TRBJ2-3
D gene: TRBD2
V gene: TRBV7-8
CDR3 protein: CASSTSSGGAPDTQYF
CDR3 DNA: TGTGCCAGCAGCACATCTAGCGGGGGGGCCCCAGATACGCAGTATTTT

clone size: -
J gene: TRBJ2-1
D gene: -
V gene: TRBV5-1
CDR3 protein: CASSLDGSSYNEQFF
CDR3 DNA: TGCGCCAGCAGCTTGGATGGCAGCTCCTACAATGAGCAGTTCTTC

clone size: -
J gene: TRBJ1-2
D gene: -
V gene: TRBV2
CDR3 protein: CASSAQEAWDGYTF
CDR3 DNA: TGTGCCAGCAGCGCCCAGGAGGCCTGGGATGGCTACACCTTC

clone size: -
J gene: TRBJ2-7
D gene: -
V gene: TRBV11-2
CDR3 protein: CASTEAAPASYEQYF
CDR3 DNA: TGTGCCAGCACCGAGGCCGCACCCGCCTCCTACGAGCAGTACTTC

clone size: -
J gene: TRBJ2-3
D gene: TRBD2
V gene: TRBV7-9
CDR3 protein: CASSPASGGTIADTQYF
CDR3 DNA: TGTGCCAGCAGCCCGGCCAGCGGGGGGACGATCGCAGATACGCAGTATTTT

clone size: -
J gene: TRBJ2-2
D gene: TRBD2
V gene: TRBV18
CDR3 protein: CASSPTSGVMENTGELFF
CDR3 DNA: TGTGCCAGCTCGCCGACTAGCGGGGTCATGGAGAACACCGGGGAGCTGTTTTTT

clone size: -
J gene: TRBJ2-7
D gene: TRBD2
V gene: TRBV5-1
CDR3 protein: CASSLLGRTSGNYEQYF
CDR3 DNA: TGCGCCAGCAGCTTGTTGGGGAGGACTAGCGGAAATTACGAGCAGTACTTC

clone size: -
J gene: TRBJ2-7
D gene: TRBD1
V gene: TRBV5-1
CDR3 protein: CASSFGQVGYEQYF
CDR3 DNA: TGCGCCAGCAGCTTCGGACAGGTAGGGTACGAGCAGTACTTC

clone size: once
J gene: TRBJ1-1
D gene: -
V gene: TRBV18
CDR3 protein: CASSPRTGGEAFF
CDR3 DNA: TGTGCCAGCTCACCTCGCACGGGGGGGGAAGCTTTCTTT

clone size: -
J gene: TRBJ2-3
D gene: -
V gene: TRBV30
CDR3 protein: CSGFSTDTQYF
CDR3 DNA: TGTTCCGGGTTTAGCACAGATACGCAGTATTTT

clone size: -
J gene: TRBJ1-4
D gene: TRBD1
V gene: TRBV25-1
CDR3 protein: CASSAGTGYNEKLFF
CDR3 DNA: TGTGCCAGCAGCGCGGGGACAGGGTATAATGAAAAACTGTTTTTT

clone size: -
J gene: TRBJ1-6
D gene: -
V gene: TRBV28
CDR3 protein: CASSLSQGNSPLHF
CDR3 DNA: TGTGCCAGCAGTTTAAGTCAGGGAAATTCACCCCTCCACTTT

clone size: -
J gene: TRBJ1-5
D gene: -
V gene: TRBV6-5
CDR3 protein: CASRLTSGVGQPQHF
CDR3 DNA: TGTGCCAGCAGACTTACCTCAGGGGTTGGGCAGCCCCAGCATTTT